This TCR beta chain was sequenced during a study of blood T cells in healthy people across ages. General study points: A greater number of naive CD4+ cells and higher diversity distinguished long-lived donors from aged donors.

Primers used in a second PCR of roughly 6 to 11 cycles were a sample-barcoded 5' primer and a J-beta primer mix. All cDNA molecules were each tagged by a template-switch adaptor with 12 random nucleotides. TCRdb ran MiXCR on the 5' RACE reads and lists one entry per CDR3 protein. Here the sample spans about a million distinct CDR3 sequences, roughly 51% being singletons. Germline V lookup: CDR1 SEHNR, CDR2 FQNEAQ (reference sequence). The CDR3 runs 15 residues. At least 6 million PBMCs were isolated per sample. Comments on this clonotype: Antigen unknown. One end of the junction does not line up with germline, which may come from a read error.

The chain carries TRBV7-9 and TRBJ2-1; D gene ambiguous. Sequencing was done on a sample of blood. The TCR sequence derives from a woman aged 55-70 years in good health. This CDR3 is CASSLGYGSYNEQLF. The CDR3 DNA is TGTGCCAGCAGCTTAGGGTATGGCTCCTACAATGAGCAGCTCTTC.